This T cell receptor (beta chain) comes out of a study of shared clonotypes between healthy human individuals. Overall study findings and caveats: Enrolling few donors narrowed the genetic and exposure-history diversity that was represented.

Trimming shortened V by 0 bases and J by 1 base, and 9 bases separated the two germline ends. Germline values: CDR1 WNHNN, CDR2 SYGVQD (reference sequence). The CDR3 has 15 residues. The authors ran the assay at deep level. Over several immunoSEQ plates, each subset's genomic DNA was distributed in even portions. Measured with immunoSEQ multiplex PCR; TCRdb has only the in-frame clones, and not every one. The sample has about 470,000 clones; roughly three quarters are singletons. For this clone: No antigen is known for it.

The sequenced sample was PBMCs. The sequence was collected from a woman aged 40 to 50 in good health. Some clones in this sample may be carry-over from other donors' samples. The chain links TRBV10-1 to TRBJ2-5, with unresolved D. As DNA, the CDR3 is TGCGCCAGCAGTGAGTCTAGGGCCCTCCAAGAGACCCAGTACTTC. Its translation: CASSESRALQETQYF.